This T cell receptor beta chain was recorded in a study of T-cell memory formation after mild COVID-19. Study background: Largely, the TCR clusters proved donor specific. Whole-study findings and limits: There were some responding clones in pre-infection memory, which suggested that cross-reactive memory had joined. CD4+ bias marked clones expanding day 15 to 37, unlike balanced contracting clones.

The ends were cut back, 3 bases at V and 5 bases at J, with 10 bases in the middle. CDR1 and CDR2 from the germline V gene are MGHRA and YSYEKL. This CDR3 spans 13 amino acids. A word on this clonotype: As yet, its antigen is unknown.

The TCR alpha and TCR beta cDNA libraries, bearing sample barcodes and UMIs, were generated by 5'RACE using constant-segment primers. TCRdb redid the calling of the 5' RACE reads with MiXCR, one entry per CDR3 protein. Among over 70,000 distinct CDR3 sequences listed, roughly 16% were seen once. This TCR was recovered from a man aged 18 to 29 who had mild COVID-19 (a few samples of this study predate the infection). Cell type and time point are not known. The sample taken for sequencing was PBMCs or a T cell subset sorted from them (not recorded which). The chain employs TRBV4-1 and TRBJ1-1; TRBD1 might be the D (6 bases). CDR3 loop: CASSHTGKTEAFF. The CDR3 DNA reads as TGCGCCAGCAGCCATACAGGGAAAACTGAAGCTTTCTTT.